This T cell receptor (beta chain) was sequenced during a study of OX40 agonist ivuxolimab in advanced cancers. Some clones are missing from TCRdb's copy, which holds only in-frame ones; the method was immunoSEQ multiplex PCR. The table records some 75,000 clones, about 88% of them present only once. The CDR3 contains 14 residues. The V and J ends lost 1 base and 10 bases, in that order; junction bases with no gene match: 6. Germline V gene lookup returns CDR1 MDHEN and CDR2 SYDVKM. Study results and caveats: More expanded clones were found, on average, in CD8+ than in CD4+ T cells. Dose levels from 0.1 to 3.0 mg/kg saw CD4+ and CD8+ blood T cells expand clonally by week 6.

Blood draws occurred at baseline, cycle 4 day 1, and cycle 7 day 1. This clone has just one count. Its specificity is unknown. The chain is built from TRBV28 and TRBJ2-5, with 10 positions matching TRBD2. The clonotype comes from an adult with an advanced solid tumor such as melanoma, head and neck, liver or kidney cancer. The specimen comprised CD4+ or CD8+ T cells sorted from blood, sampled in a trial of the OX40 agonist ivuxolimab. CDR3 loop: CASSLFGAGGIQYF. The DNA for the CDR3 is TGTGCCAGCAGTTTATTTGGAGCGGGGGGGATCCAGTACTTC.